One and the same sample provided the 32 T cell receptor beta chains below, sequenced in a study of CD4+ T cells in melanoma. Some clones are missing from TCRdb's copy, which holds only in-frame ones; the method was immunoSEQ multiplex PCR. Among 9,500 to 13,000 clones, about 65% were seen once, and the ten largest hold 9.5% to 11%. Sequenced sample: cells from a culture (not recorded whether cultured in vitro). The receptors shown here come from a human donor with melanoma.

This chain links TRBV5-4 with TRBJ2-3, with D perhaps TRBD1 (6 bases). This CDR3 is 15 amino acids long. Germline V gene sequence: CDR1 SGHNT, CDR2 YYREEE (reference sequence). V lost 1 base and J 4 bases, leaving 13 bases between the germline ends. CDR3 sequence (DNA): TGTGCCAGCAGCTTGAAGGCAGGGGTTGCAGATACGCAGTATTTT. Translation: CASSLKAGVADTQYF.

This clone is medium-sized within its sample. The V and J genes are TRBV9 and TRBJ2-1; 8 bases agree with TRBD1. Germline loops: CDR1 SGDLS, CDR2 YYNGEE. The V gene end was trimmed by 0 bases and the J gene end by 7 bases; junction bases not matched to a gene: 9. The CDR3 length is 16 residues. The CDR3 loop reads CASSVASQGAGNEQFF. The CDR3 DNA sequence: TGTGCCAGCAGCGTAGCTAGCCAGGGGGCCGGGAATGAGCAGTTCTTC.

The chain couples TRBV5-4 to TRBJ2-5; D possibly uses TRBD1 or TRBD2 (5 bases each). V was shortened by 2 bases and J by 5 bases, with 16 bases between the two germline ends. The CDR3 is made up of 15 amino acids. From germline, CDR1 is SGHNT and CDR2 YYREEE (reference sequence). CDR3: CASSFPGDGAETQYF. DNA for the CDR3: TGTGCCAGCAGCTTTCCCGGGGACGGCGCGGAGACCCAGTACTTC.

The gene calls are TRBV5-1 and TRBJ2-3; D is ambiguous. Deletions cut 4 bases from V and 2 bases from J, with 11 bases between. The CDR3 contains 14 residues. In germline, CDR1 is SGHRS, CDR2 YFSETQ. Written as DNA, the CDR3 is TGCGCCAGCAGCCCAGGACCCTCCACAGATACGCAGTATTTT. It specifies CASSPGPSTDTQYF.

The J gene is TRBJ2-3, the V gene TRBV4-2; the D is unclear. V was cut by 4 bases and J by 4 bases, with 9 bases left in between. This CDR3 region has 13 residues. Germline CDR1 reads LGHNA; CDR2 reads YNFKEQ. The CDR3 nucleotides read TGTGCCAGCAGCCGCACTTCACCAGATACGCAGTATTTT. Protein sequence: CASSRTSPDTQYF.

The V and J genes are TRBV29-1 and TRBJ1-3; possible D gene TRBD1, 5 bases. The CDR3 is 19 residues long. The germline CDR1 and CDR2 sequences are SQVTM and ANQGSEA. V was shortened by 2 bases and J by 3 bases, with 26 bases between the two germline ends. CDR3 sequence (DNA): TGCAGCGTTGAAAAGAGCCGGGGCGGGTCGAGGGTATATGGAAACACCATATATTTT. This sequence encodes CSVEKSRGGSRVYGNTIYF.

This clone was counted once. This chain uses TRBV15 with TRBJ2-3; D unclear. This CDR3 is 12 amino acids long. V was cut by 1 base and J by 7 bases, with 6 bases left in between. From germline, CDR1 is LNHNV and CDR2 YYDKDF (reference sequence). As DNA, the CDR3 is TGTGCCACCAGCAGAGTGGGAAATACGCAGTATTTT. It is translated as CATSRVGNTQYF.

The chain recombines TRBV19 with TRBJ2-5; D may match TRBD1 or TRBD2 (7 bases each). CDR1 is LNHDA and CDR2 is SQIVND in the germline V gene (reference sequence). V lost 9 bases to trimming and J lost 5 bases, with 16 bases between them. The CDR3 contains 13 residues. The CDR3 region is CASRYRGGETQYF. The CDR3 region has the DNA TGTGCCAGCAGATACAGGGGAGGGGAGACCCAGTACTTC.

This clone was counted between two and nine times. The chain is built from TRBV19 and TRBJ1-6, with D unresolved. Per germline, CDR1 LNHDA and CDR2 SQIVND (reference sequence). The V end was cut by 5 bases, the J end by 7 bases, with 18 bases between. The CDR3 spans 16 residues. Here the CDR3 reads CASSSFGRGSNSPLHF. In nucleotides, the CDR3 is TGTGCCAGTAGTTCTTTTGGTCGGGGTAGCAATTCACCCCTCCACTTT.

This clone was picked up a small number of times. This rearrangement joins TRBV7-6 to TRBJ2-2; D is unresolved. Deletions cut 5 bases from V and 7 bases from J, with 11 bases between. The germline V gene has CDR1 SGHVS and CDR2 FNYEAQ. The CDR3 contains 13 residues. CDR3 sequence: CASSPASRGELFF. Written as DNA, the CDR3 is TGTGCCAGCAGCCCAGCGTCGCGCGGGGAGCTGTTTTTT.

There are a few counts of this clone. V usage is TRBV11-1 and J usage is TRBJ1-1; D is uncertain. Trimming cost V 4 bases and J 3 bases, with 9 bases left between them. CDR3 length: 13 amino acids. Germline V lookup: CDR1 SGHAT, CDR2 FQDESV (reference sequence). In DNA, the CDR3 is TGTGCCAGCAGCTCCGTCCTAGACACTGAAGCTTTCTTT. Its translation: CASSSVLDTEAFF.

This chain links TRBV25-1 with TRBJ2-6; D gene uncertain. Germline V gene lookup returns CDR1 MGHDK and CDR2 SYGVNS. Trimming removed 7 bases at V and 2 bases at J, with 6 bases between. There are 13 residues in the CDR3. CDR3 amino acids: CASTAPGANVLTF. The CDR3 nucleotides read TGTGCCAGCACAGCACCTGGGGCCAACGTCCTGACTTTC.

CDR3 sequence (DNA): TGTGCCGGGGGGACAGGGAACACTGAAGCTTTCTTT. Its protein product is CAGGTGNTEAFF. V usage is TRBV6-6 and J usage is TRBJ1-1; 8 positions match TRBD1. The junction had 3 bases not matched to a gene; V was cut back by 11 bases and J by 1 base. The length of the CDR3 is 12 residues. Germline CDR1 MNHNY, CDR2 SVGAGI (reference sequence).

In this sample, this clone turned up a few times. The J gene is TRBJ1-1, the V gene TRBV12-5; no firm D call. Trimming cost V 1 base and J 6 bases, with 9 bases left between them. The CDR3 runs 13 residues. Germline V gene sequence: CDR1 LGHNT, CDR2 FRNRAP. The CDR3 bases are TGTGCTAGTGGTTTGGAAATCGAGTCTGAAGCTTTCTTT. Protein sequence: CASGLEIESEAFF. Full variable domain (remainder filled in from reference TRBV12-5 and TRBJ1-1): DARVTQTPRHKVTEMGQEVTMRCQPILGHNTVFWYRQTMMQGLELLAYFRNRAPLDDSGMPKDRFSAEMPDATLATLKIQPSEPRDSAVYFCASGLEIESEAFFGQGTRLTVV.

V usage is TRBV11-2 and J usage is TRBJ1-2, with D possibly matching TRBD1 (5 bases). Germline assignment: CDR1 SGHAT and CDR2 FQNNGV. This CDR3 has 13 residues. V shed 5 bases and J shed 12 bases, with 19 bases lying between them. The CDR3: CASSASGGGGNTF. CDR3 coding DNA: TGTGCCAGCAGCGCTTCAGGCGGGGGGGGGAACACCTTC. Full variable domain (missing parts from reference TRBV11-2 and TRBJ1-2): EAGVAQSPRYKIIEKRQSVAFWCNPISGHATLYWYQQILGQGPKLLIQFQNNGVVDDSQLPKDRFSAERLKGVDSTLKIQPAKLEDSAVYLCASSASGGGGNTFGSGTRLTVV.

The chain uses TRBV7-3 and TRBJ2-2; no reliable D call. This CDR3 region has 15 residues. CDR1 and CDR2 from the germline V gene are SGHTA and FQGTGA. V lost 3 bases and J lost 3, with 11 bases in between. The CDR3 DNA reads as TGTGCCAGCAGCTTCAAGGGAAGGGACACCGGGGAGCTGTTTTTT. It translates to CASSFKGRDTGELFF.

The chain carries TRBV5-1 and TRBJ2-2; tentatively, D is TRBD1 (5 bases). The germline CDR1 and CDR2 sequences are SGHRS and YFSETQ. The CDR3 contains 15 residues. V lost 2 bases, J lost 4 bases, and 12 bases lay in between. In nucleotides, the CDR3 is TGCGCCAGCAGCTTATACGGTCAGGGCACCGGGGAGCTGTTTTTT. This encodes CASSLYGQGTGELFF. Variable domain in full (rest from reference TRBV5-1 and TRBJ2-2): KAGVTQTPRYLIKTRGQQVTLSCSPISGHRSVSWYQQTPGQGLQFLFEYFSETQRNKGNFPGRFSGRQFSNSRSEMNVSTLELGDSALYLCASSLYGQGTGELFFGEGSRLTVL.

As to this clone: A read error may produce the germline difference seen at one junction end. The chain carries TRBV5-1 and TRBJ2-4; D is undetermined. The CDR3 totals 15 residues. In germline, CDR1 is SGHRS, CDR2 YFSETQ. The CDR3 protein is CASSLGDRASDIQYF. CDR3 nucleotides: TGCGCCAGCAGTTTGGGTGATCGGGCGTCGGACATTCAGTACTTC. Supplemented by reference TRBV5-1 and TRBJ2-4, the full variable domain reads KAGVTQTPRYLIKTRGQQVTLSCSPISGHRSVSWYQQTPGQGLQFLFEYFSETQRNKGNFPGRFSGRQFSNSRSEMNVSTLELGDSALYLCASSLGDRASDIQYFGAGTRLSVL.

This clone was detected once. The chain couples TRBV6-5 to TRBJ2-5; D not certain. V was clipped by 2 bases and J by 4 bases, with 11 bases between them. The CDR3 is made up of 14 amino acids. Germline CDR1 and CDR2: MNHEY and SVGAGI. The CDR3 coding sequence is TGTGCCAGCAGTTACGACGGAAACGGAGAGACCCAGTACTTC. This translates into CASSYDGNGETQYF.

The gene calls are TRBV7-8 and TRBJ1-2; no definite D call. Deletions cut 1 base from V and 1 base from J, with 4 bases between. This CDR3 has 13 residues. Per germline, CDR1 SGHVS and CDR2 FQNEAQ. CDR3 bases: TGTGCCAGCAGCTTAGATATTAACTATGGCTACACCTTC. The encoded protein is CASSLDINYGYTF.

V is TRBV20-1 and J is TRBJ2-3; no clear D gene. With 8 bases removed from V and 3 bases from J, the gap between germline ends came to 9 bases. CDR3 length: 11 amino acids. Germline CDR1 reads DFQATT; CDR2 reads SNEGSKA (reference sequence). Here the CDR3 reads CSTGLTDTQYF. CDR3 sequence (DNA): TGCAGTACTGGCTTGACAGATACGCAGTATTTT.

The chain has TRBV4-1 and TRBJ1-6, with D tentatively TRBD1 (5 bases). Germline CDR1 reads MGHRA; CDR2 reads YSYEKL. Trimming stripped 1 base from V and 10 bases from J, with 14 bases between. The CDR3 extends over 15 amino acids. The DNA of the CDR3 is TGCGCCAGCAGCCAAGTGGGGGGATTTGGGTCACCCCTCCACTTT. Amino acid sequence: CASSQVGGFGSPLHF.

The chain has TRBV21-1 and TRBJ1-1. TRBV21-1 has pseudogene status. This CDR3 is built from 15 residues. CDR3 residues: CASSKGTGEYTEAFF. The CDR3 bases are TGTGCCAGCAGCAAGGGTACGGGGGAGTACACTGAAGCTTTCTTT.

This CDR3 is CASSLASTKADTQYF. Here the CDR3 DNA reads TGTGCCAGCAGCTTAGCAAGTACGAAGGCAGATACGCAGTATTTT. The chain carries TRBV7-6 and TRBJ2-3; D not certain. The V end lost 0 bases, the J end lost 4 bases, and 11 bases lay between the germline ends. The CDR3 loop spans 15 amino acids. CDR1 and CDR2 from the germline V gene are SGHVS and FNYEAQ. Looking up the rest from reference TRBV7-6 and TRBJ2-3 gives the full variable domain: GAGVSQSPRYKVTKRGQDVALRCDPISGHVSLYWYRQALGQGPEFLTYFNYEAQQDKSGLPNDRFSAERPEGSISTLTIQRTEQRDSAMYRCASSLASTKADTQYFGPGTRLTVL.

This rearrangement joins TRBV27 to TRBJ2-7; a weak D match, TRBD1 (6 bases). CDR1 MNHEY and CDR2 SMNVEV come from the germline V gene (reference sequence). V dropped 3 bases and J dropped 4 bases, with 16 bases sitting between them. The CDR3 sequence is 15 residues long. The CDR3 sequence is CASSFRGGQGYEQYF. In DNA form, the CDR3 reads TGTGCCAGCAGTTTTAGAGGGGGTCAGGGGTACGAGCAGTACTTC.

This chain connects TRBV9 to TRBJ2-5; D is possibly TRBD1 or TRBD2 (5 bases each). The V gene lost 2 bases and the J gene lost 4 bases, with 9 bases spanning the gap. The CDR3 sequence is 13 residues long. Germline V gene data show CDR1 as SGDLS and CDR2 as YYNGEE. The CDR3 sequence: CASSVGVGETQYF. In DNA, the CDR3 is TGTGCCAGCAGCGTGGGGGTTGGAGAGACCCAGTACTTC. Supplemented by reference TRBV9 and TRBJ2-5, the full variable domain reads DSGVTQTPKHLITATGQRVTLRCSPRSGDLSVYWYQQSLDQGLQFLIQYYNGEERAKGNILERFSAQQFPDLHSELNLSSLELGDSALYFCASSVGVGETQYFGPGTRLLVL.

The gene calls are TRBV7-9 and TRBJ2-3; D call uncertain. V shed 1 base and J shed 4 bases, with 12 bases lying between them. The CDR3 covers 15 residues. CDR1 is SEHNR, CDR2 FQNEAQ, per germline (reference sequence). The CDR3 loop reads CASSLGTAAADTQYF. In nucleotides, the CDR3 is TGTGCCAGCAGCTTAGGGACCGCGGCGGCAGATACGCAGTATTTT.

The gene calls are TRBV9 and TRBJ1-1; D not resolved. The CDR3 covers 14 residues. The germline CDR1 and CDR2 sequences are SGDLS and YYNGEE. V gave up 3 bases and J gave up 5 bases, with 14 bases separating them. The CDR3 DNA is TGTGCCAGCAGCGCGACCACGAGGGTGACTGAAGCTTTCTTT. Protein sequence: CASSATTRVTEAFF.

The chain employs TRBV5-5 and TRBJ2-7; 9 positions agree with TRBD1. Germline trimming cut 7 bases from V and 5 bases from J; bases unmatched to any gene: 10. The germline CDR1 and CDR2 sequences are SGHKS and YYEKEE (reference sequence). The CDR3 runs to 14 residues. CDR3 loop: CASGTGGARHEQYF. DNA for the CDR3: TGTGCCAGCGGAACAGGGGGCGCTCGGCACGAGCAGTACTTC.

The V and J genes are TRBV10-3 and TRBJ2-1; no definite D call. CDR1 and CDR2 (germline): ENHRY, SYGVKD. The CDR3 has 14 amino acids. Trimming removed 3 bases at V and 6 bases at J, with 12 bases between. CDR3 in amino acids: CAISEVVKTNEQFF. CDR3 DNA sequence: TGTGCCATCAGTGAAGTAGTCAAGACCAATGAGCAGTTCTTC.

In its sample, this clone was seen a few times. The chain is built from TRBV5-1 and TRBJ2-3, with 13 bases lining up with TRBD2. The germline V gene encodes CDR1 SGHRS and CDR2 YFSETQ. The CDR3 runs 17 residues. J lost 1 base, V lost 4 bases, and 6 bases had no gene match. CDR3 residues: CASSLWTSGGGTDTQYF. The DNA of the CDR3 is TGCGCCAGCAGCCTATGGACTAGCGGGGGCGGCACAGATACGCAGTATTTT.

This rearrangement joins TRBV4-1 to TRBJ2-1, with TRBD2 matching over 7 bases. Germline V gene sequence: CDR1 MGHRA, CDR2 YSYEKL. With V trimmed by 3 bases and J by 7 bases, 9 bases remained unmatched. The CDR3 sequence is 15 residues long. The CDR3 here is CASSHLGGLRNEQFF. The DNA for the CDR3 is TGCGCCAGCAGCCATTTGGGAGGGCTTCGGAATGAGCAGTTCTTC.